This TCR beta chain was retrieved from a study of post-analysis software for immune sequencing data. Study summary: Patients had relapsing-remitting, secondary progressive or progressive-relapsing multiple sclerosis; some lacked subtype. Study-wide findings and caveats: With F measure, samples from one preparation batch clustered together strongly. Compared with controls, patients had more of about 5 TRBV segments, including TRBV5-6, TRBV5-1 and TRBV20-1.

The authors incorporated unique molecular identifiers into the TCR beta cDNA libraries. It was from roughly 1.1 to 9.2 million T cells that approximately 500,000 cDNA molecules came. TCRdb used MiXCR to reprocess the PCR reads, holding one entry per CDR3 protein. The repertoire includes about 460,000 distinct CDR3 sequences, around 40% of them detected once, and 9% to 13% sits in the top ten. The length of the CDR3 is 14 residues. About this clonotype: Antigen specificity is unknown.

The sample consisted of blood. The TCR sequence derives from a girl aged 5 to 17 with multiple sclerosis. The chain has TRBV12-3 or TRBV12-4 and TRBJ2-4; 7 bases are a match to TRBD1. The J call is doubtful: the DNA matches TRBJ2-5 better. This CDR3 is CAVTLGVRGETQYF. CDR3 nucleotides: TGTGCCGTTACCCTCGGGGTCAGGGGGGAGACCCAGTACTTC.